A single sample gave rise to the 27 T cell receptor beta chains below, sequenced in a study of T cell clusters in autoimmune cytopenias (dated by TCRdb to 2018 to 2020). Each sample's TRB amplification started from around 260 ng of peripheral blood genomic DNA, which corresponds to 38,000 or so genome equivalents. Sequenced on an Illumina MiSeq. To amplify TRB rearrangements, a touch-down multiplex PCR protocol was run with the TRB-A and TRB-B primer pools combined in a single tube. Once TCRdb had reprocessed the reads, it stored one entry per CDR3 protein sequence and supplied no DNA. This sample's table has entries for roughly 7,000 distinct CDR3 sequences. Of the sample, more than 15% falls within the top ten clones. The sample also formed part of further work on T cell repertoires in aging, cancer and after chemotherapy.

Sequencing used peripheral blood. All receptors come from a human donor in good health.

The CDR3 reads CASSYPGQVRELFF. The chain has TRBV6-2 or TRBV6-3 and TRBJ2-2; lacking DNA, the TRBD1 call made by TCRdb goes unchecked. CDR3 length: 14 residues. Germline CDR1 and CDR2: MNHEY and SVGEGT.

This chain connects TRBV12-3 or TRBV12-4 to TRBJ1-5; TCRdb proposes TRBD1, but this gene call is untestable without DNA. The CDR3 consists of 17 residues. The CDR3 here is CASSPGGSGYSNQPQHF.

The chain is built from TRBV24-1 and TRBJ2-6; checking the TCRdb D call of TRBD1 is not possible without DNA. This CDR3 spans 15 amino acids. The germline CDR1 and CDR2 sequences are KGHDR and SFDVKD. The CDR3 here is CATSDRQSGANVLTF.

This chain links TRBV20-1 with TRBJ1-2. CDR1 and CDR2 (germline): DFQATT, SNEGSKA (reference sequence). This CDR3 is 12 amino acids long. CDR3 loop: CSASPNHYGYTF.

The CDR3 is CASRTSGGAEQYF. The chain joins TRBV6-5 to TRBJ2-7; the D call of TRBD2 rests on TCRdb alone, since no DNA is present to check it. The CDR3 is 13 amino acids. Germline V lookup: CDR1 MNHEY, CDR2 SVGAGI.

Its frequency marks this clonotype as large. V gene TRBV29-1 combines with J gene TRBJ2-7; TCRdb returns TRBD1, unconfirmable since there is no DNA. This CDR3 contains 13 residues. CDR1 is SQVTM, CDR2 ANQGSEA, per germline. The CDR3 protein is CSAGQGRHYEQYF.

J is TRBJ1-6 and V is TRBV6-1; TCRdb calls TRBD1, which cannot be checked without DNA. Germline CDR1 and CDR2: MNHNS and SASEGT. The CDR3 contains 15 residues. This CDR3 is CASTETPRDNSPLHF.

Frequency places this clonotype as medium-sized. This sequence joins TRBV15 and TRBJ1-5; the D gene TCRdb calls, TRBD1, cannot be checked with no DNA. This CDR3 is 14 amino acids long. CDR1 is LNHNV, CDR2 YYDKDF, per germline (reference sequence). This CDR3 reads CATSGRGKNQPQHF.

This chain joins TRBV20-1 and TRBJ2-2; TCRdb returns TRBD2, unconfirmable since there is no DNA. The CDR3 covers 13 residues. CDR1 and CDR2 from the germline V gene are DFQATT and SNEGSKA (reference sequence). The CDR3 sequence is CSATRLVNGELFF.

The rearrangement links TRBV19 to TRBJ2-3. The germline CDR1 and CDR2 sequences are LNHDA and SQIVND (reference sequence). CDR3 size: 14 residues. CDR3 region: CASTSRKWEDTQYF. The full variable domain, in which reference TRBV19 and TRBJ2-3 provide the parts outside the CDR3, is DGGITQSPKYLFRKEGQNVTLSCEQNLNHDAMYWYRQDPGQGLRLIYYSQIVNDFQKGDIAEGYSVSREKKESFPLTVTSAQKNPTAFYLCASTSRKWEDTQYFGPGTRLTVL.

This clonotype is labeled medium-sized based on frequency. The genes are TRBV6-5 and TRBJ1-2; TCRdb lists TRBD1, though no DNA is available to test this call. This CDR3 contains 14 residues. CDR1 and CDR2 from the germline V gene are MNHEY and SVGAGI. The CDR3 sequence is CASSYSGGYQGYTF.

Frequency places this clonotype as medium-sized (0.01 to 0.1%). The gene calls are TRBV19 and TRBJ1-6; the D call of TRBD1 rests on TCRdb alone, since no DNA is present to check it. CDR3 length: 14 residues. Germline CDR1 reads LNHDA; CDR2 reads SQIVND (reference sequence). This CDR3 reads CASSVTGSNSPLHF.

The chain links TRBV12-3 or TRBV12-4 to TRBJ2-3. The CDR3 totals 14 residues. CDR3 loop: CASSPYGRPDTQYF.

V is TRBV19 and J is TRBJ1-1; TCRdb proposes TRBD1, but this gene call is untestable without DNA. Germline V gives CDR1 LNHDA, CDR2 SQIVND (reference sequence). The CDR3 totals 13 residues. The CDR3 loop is CASRLRGATEAFF.

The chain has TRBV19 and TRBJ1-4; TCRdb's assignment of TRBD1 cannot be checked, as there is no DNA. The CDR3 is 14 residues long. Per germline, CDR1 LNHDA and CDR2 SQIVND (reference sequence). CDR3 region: CASRNQGSREKLFF.

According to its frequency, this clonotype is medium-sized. CDR3 region: CASSSGGNTEAFF. The rearrangement links TRBV12-3 or TRBV12-4 to TRBJ1-1. This CDR3 comprises 13 residues.

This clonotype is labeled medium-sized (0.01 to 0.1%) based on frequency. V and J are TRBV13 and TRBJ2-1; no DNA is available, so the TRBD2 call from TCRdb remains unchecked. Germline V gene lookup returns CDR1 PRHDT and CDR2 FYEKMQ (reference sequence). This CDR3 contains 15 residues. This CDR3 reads CASSPLVSSYNEQFF.

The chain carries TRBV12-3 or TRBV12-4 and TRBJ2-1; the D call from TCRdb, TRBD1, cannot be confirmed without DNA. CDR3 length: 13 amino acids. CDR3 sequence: CAAGPRSYNEQFF.

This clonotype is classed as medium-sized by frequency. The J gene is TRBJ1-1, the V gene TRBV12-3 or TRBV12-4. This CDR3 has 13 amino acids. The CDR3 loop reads CASRRVSNTEAFF.

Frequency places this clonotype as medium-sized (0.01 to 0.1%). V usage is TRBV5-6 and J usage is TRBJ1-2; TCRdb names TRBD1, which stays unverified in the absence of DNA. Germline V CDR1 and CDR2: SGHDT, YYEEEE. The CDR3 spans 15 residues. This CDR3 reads CASSLQGEASYGYTF.

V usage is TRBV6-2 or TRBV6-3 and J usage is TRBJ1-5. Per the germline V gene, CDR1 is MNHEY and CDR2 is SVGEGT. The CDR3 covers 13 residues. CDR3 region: CASTLDGNQPQHF.

The CDR3 protein is CASSTRDGSYEQYF. V usage is TRBV27 and J usage is TRBJ2-7; TCRdb designates TRBD1, a call that cannot be tested without DNA. Per germline, CDR1 MNHEY and CDR2 SMNVEV (reference sequence). CDR3 length: 14 residues.

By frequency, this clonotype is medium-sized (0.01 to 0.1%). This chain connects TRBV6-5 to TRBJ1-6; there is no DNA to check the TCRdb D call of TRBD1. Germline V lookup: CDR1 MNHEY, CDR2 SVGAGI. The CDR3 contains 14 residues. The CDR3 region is CASRDRGGNSPLHF.

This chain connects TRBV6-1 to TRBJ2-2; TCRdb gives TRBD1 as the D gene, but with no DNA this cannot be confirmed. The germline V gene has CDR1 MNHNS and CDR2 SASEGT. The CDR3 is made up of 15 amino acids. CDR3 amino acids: CATRQSRGNTGELFF.

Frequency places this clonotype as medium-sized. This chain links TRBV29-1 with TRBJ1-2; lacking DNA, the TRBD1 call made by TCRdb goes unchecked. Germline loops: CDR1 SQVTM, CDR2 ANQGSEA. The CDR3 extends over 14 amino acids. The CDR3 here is CSVDRGGGMFGYTF.

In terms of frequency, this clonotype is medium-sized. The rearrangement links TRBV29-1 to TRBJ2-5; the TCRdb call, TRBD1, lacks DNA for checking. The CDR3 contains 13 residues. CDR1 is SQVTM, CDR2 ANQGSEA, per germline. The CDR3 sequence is CSAEGQGRETQYF.

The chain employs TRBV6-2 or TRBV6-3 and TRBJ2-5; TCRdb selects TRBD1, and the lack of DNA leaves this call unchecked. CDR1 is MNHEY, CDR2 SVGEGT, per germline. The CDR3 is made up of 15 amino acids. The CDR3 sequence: CASILGRTVQETQYF.